These 19 T cell receptor beta chains came from one sample sequenced in a study of T cell responses to AZD1222 COVID-19 vaccine. Only in-frame clones appear in the TCRdb table, and some are missing; sequencing was by immunoSEQ multiplex PCR. The sample yields under 130,000 clones, around nine tenths seen once. The sample consisted of peripheral blood, taken on day 0 of AZD1222 vaccination. The receptor source for this set is an adult in good health.

The genes are TRBV7-8 and TRBJ1-4; no clear D. Germline V gene sequence: CDR1 SGHVS, CDR2 FQNEAQ. The V end was cut by 1 base, the J end by 5 bases, with 14 bases between. The CDR3 spans 16 residues. The CDR3 protein is CASSLGPLRRNEKLFF. The CDR3, as DNA: TGTGCCAGCAGCTTAGGGCCCCTGAGGCGAAATGAAAAACTGTTTTTT.

This chain joins TRBV12-3 or TRBV12-4 and TRBJ1-2, with no clear D. Trimming cost V 2 bases and J 7 bases, with 11 bases left between them. This CDR3 has 13 residues. The CDR3 spells CASSLKGPGGYTF. CDR3 DNA sequence: TGTGCCAGCAGTTTAAAGGGTCCCGGTGGCTACACCTTC.

The rearrangement joins TRBV27 to TRBJ2-7, with D perhaps assigned TRBD1 or TRBD2 (6 bases each). The CDR3 extends over 17 amino acids. Per germline, CDR1 MNHEY and CDR2 SMNVEV (reference sequence). Trimming stripped 7 bases from V and 4 bases from J, with 26 bases between. CDR3 region: CASNLTLGGVIQYEQYF. The CDR3 region has the DNA TGTGCCAGCAATCTCACCCTGGGGGGCGTCATCCAATACGAGCAGTACTTC.

This chain connects TRBV19 to TRBJ2-7, with D perhaps matching TRBD2 (6 bases). This CDR3 spans 13 amino acids. The germline V and J ends were trimmed by 10 bases and 5 bases, with 18 bases remaining between them. Germline V gene lookup returns CDR1 LNHDA and CDR2 SQIVND (reference sequence). The CDR3 sequence: CATRLGSTHEQYF. CDR3 DNA: TGTGCCACAAGACTAGGAAGTACCCACGAGCAGTACTTC.

The chain links TRBV27 to TRBJ2-3; perhaps TRBD2 as D (5 bases). V dropped 6 bases and J dropped 3 bases, with 34 bases sitting between them. This CDR3 contains 21 residues. Germline V CDR1 and CDR2: MNHEY, SMNVEV (reference sequence). In DNA, the CDR3 is TGTGCCAGCAGATCAGCAAGCCCTCTTTCCCCCCTGGCGGGCGGAACAGATACGCAGTATTTT. Encoded protein: CASRSASPLSPLAGGTDTQYF.

The rearrangement links TRBV5-4 to TRBJ2-7, with 8 bases matching TRBD2. With 5 bases clipped from V and 6 bases from J, the junction kept 13 bases outside the gene matches. CDR1 is SGHNT, CDR2 YYREEE, per germline (reference sequence). This CDR3 has 15 residues. CDR3 in DNA: TGTGCCAGCAGTGTACTAGCGGTTACTACTGTCGAGCAGTACTTC. This translates into CASSVLAVTTVEQYF. Full variable domain (remainder filled in from reference TRBV5-4 and TRBJ2-7): ETGVTQSPTHLIKTRGQQVTLRCSSQSGHNTVSWYQQALGQGPQFIFQYYREEENGRGNFPPRFSGLQFPNYSSELNVNALELDDSALYLCASSVLAVTTVEQYFGPGTRLTVT.

The rearrangement uses TRBV5-6 and TRBJ1-2; D possibly corresponds to TRBD1 (5 bases). Germline V gene lookup returns CDR1 SGHDT and CDR2 YYEEEE. Between the trimmed V and J ends, which lost 1 base and 3 bases, there was a span of 13 bases. The length of the CDR3 is 15 residues. In DNA form, the CDR3 reads TGTGCCAGCAGCTTGTCCCCAGGGATGGACTATGGCTACACCTTC. This codes for CASSLSPGMDYGYTF.

This rearrangement joins TRBV7-2 to TRBJ2-7; 7 positions match TRBD2. Trimming removed 1 base from V and 3 bases from J; junction bases left unmatched: 9. This CDR3 contains 16 residues. Germline V gene lookup returns CDR1 SGHTA and CDR2 FQGNSA. CDR3 DNA: TGTGCCAGCAGCTTAGGGGAGGCGGGAGACTTCTACGAGCAGTACTTC. Amino acids: CASSLGEAGDFYEQYF.

This clone has just one count. The chain is built from TRBV2 and TRBJ2-7; 7 nucleotides match TRBD1. This CDR3 has 14 residues. CDR1 and CDR2 from the germline V gene are SNHLY and FYNNEI. V gave up 4 bases and J gave up 5 bases; unmatched junction bases: 8. The CDR3 here is CASSGSGQVDEQYF. The CDR3 nucleotides are TGTGCCAGCAGTGGATCCGGACAGGTAGACGAGCAGTACTTC.

V and J are TRBV12-3 or TRBV12-4 and TRBJ2-4; D unclear. This CDR3 spans 13 amino acids. Trimming left V 1 base short and J 9 bases short, with 10 bases between. In DNA form, the CDR3 reads TGTGCCAGCAGTTTAGATCAGCTCAGCATTCAGTACTTC. Translation: CASSLDQLSIQYF.

DNA of the CDR3: TGTGCCATAGGACAGGGGAGAAGAACTGAAGCTTTCTTT. Translation: CAIGQGRRTEAFF. The chain combines TRBV15 with TRBJ1-1; 9 bases align to TRBD1. The CDR3 totals 13 residues. With V trimmed by 10 bases and J by 5 bases, 8 bases remained unmatched. Germline V gene sequence: CDR1 LNHNV, CDR2 YYDKDF (reference sequence). The variable domain in full, with the rest retrieved from reference TRBV15 and TRBJ1-1, is DAMVIQNPRYQVTQFGKPVTLSCSQTLNHNVMYWYQQKSSQAPKLLFHYYDKDFNNEADTPDNFQSRRPNTSFCFLDIRSPGLGDTAMYLCAIGQGRRTEAFFGQGTRLTVV.

This clone was detected once. The chain joins TRBV5-6 to TRBJ1-2, with D perhaps matching TRBD1 (6 bases). Trimming shortened V by 1 base and J by 4 bases, and 11 bases separated the two germline ends. CDR3 length equals 14 residues. Germline V CDR1 and CDR2: SGHDT, YYEEEE. As DNA, the CDR3 is TGTGCCAGCAGCTTGCGCAGGGGCCTCTATGGCTACACCTTC. Its translation is CASSLRRGLYGYTF. Full variable domain (rest looked up from reference TRBV5-6 and TRBJ1-2): DAGVTQSPTHLIKTRGQQVTLRCSPKSGHDTVSWYQQALGQGPQFIFQYYEEEERQRGNFPDRFSGHQFPNYSSELNVNALLLGDSALYLCASSLRRGLYGYTFGSGTRLTVV.

The chain is built from TRBV6-5 and TRBJ1-2, with TRBD1 matching 8 bases. The CDR3 covers 15 residues. The V gene end was trimmed by 5 bases and the J gene end by 3 bases; junction bases not matched to a gene: 8. Germline values: CDR1 MNHEY, CDR2 SVGAGI. The CDR3 protein is CASSPNRQGYYGYTF. The CDR3 DNA is TGTGCCAGCAGTCCCAACCGACAGGGGTACTATGGCTACACCTTC.

The chain employs TRBV23-1 and TRBJ2-1, with 8 bases aligning to TRBD2. TRBV23-1 counts as an open reading frame of uncertain function. The V gene end was trimmed by 6 bases and the J gene end by 7 bases; junction bases not matched to a gene: 17. CDR3 length: 17 residues. The CDR3 bases are TGCGCCAGCAGAGGCTACCAACTAGCGGTCTTCCCTAATGAGCAGTTCTTC. Protein sequence: CASRGYQLAVFPNEQFF.

The genes are TRBV6-5 and TRBJ2-5; tentative D call: TRBD2 (6 bases). Germline CDR1 is MNHEY and CDR2 is SVGAGI. CDR3 size: 15 residues. V lost 6 bases and J lost 0, with 14 bases in between. The CDR3 protein is CASRRGWDYQETQYF. The CDR3 region has the DNA TGTGCCAGCAGACGCGGATGGGACTACCAAGAGACCCAGTACTTC.

This rearrangement joins TRBV2 to TRBJ1-2, with a tentative D call TRBD1 (5 bases). CDR1 is SNHLY, CDR2 FYNNEI, per germline. The CDR3 is made up of 15 amino acids. Trimming removed 7 bases at V and 4 bases at J, with 19 bases between. The CDR3 region has the DNA TGTGCCAGCAAGGGAGTAAGGACAAGACGCTATGGCTACACCTTC. It translates to CASKGVRTRRYGYTF.

The V call is TRBV29-1, the J call TRBJ2-7; TRBD2 agrees at 9 bases. Germline CDR1 reads SQVTM; CDR2 reads ANQGSEA. V dropped 4 bases and J dropped 0; count of bases not matched to a gene: 10. The CDR3 totals 16 residues. The CDR3 sequence is CSVVGLASRSSYEQYF. CDR3 nucleotide sequence: TGCAGCGTTGTGGGACTAGCTAGCCGTAGCTCCTACGAGCAGTACTTC.

This clone was seen more than once but under ten times. The chain has TRBV9 and TRBJ2-3; D ambiguous. Trimming stripped 1 base from V and 2 bases from J, with 14 bases between. From germline, CDR1 is SGDLS and CDR2 YYNGEE. This CDR3 has 16 residues. CDR3 loop: CASSVSSTEFTDTQYF. The CDR3 DNA follows: TGTGCCAGCAGCGTATCATCGACGGAATTCACAGATACGCAGTATTTT.

This clone was picked up one time. The CDR3, as DNA: TGCAGCGTAATACGACTAACCGGGGATGAAAAACTGTTTTTT. The encoded protein is CSVIRLTGDEKLFF. This rearrangement joins TRBV29-1 to TRBJ1-4; D gene uncertain. The V gene lost 6 bases and the J gene lost 6 bases, with 17 bases spanning the gap. CDR1 and CDR2 (germline): SQVTM, ANQGSEA. The CDR3 is made up of 14 amino acids.